Listed below are T cell receptor beta chains from one sample, sequenced in a study of shared clonotypes between healthy human individuals. TCRdb's table, derived via immunoSEQ multiplex PCR, lists solely in-frame clones and lacks some. The profile covers about 1.5 million clones, with roughly 96% appearing a single time and approximately 1.1% taken by the ten largest. The specimen sequenced was naive CD4+ T cells sorted from blood. The receptor source for this set is a man aged 30-40 years in good health. CDR3s include the opening cysteine and the closing phenylalanine or tryptophan. A D gene is named only where the DNA matches it firmly. The listing skips clone size in some rows; elsewhere it reads once, few, many or a size class.

TRBJ2-7 16 TRBV9 TRBD2 NA TGTGCCAGCAGCGTAGGTTGGGGCGGGAGCATATACGAGCAGTACTTC CASSVGWGGSIYEQYF
TRBJ2-2 12 TRBV5-1 NA NA TGCGCCAGCAGCTTGTTGACCGGGGAGCTGTTTTTT CASSLLTGELFF
TRBJ2-3 18 TRBV9 TRBD2 NA TGTGCCAGCAGCTTAGGACTAGCGGGAGGGATAAACACAGATACGCAGTATTTT CASSLGLAGGINTDTQYF
TRBJ1-3 15 TRBV28 TRBD1 once TGTGCCAGCAGTTTCCCAGGGGGCTCTGGAAACACCATATATTTT CASSFPGGSGNTIYF
TRBJ2-5 14 TRBV4-1 TRBD1 NA TGCGCCAGCAGCACGCCCGGGACAGAAGAGACCCAGTACTTC CASSTPGTEETQYF
TRBJ2-6 16 TRBV7-2 NA NA TGTGCCAGCAGTTTAAACAGGATCTCTGGGGCCAATGTCCTGACTTTC CASSLNRISGANVLTF
TRBJ2-7 15 TRBV10-1 TRBD2 NA TGCGCCAGCAGTCAAGGACTAGCGGGAGGTATTGAGCAGTACTTC CASSQGLAGGIEQYF
TRBJ2-5 14 TRBV6-5 TRBD1 NA TGTGCCAGCAGGAAGGCAGGGGGCTGGGAGACCCAGTACTTC CASRKAGGWETQYF
TRBJ1-5 13 TRBV15 NA NA TGTGCCACCAGCAGGGAGGGAATGCAGCCCCAGCATTTT CATSREGMQPQHF
TRBJ1-5 14 TRBV28 NA NA TGTGCCAGCAGTATGGACGGCAGCAATCAGCCCCAGCATTTT CASSMDGSNQPQHF
TRBJ2-6 17 TRBV14 NA NA TGTGCCAGCAGCCAGGTCTACCGGCGGGGCGGAAACGGCGTCCTGACTTTC CASSQVYRRGGNGVLTF
TRBJ1-2 13 TRBV10-3 NA NA TGTGCCATCAGTGAGTCAAGGAATTATGGCTACACCTTC CAISESRNYGYTF
TRBJ2-7 13 TRBV7-2 NA NA TGTGCCAGCATCCTTAAGGGAACCTACGAGCAGTACTTC CASILKGTYEQYF
TRBJ2-2 14 TRBV6-5 NA NA TGTGCCAGCAGTTACGGGGGAGACACCGGGGAGCTGTTTTTT CASSYGGDTGELFF
TRBJ2-7 12 TRBV28 TRBD2 NA TGTGCCAGCAGTTTCCTAGCGGGAGAGCAGTACTTC CASSFLAGEQYF
TRBJ1-5 13 TRBV19 NA NA TGTGCCAGTAGCCGGGACACCCATCAGCCCCAGCATTTT CASSRDTHQPQHF